This passage covers 10 T cell receptor beta chains from one sample sequenced in a study of PD-1 blockade in classical Hodgkin lymphoma. Produced via immunoSEQ multiplex PCR; TCRdb's table is partial and in-frame only. Found here are roughly 100,000 clones, about nine tenths of them singletons; the top ten hold over 15%. Time point noted: cycle 4 day 1 (C4D1), after six to seven weeks of nivolumab. Each patient relapsed following autologous stem cell transplantation, and prior brentuximab vedotin exposure differed. The sequencing here drew on peripheral blood mononuclear cells (PBMCs), taken before the fourth cycle of nivolumab. Every receptor here comes from a human donor with classical Hodgkin lymphoma.

V is TRBV19 and J is TRBJ2-1, with 11 bases identical to TRBD2. The CDR3 is 17 residues long. The V gene's germline CDR1 is LNHDA and CDR2 SQIVND (reference sequence). The ends lost 4 bases at V and 5 bases at J; junction bases unmatched: 10. In DNA, the CDR3 is TGTGCCAGTAGTAACAGGGTCCTAGCGGGAGGCGACAATGAGCAGTTCTTC. Translating gives CASSNRVLAGGDNEQFF.

This rearrangement joins TRBV10-3 to TRBJ2-5, with 9 bases that match TRBD1. Germline-derived CDR1 and CDR2 are ENHRY and SYGVKD. This CDR3 region has 15 residues. With 0 bases clipped from V and 4 bases from J, the junction kept 3 bases outside the gene matches. CDR3 residues: CAISESQGAGETQYF. In DNA form, the CDR3 reads TGTGCCATCAGTGAGTCACAGGGGGCCGGAGAGACCCAGTACTTC.

The chain uses TRBV6-6 and TRBJ2-7; D gene unclear. The CDR3 covers 14 residues. Germline V gene data show CDR1 as MNHNY and CDR2 as SVGAGI (reference sequence). The V end was cut by 0 bases, the J end by 6 bases, with 12 bases between. The CDR3, as DNA: TGTGCCAGCAGTTACTCGGCACCGGTCGGCGAGCAGTACTTC. This translates into CASSYSAPVGEQYF.

This chain uses TRBV19 with TRBJ1-1, with D perhaps TRBD1 (5 bases). Germline V gives CDR1 LNHDA, CDR2 SQIVND (reference sequence). The CDR3 is 14 residues long. Trimming left V 4 bases short and J 5 bases short, with 14 bases between. The CDR3 region has the DNA TGTGCCAGTAGTAATTTTTGGGGCGGGACTGAAGCTTTCTTT. It yields the protein CASSNFWGGTEAFF.

The chain has TRBV19 and TRBJ1-1, with D unresolved. The CDR3 is 13 residues long. Germline assignment: CDR1 LNHDA and CDR2 SQIVND (reference sequence). Trimming removed 3 bases at V and 1 base at J, with 6 bases between. The CDR3 nucleotides are TGTGCCAGTAGTATTAAGGGGAACACTGAAGCTTTCTTT. The encoded protein is CASSIKGNTEAFF.

This clone was seen only once. The chain recombines TRBV28 with TRBJ2-1; possible D gene TRBD2, 6 bases. Germline V lookup: CDR1 MDHEN, CDR2 SYDVKM. The V gene lost 6 bases and the J gene lost 2 bases, with 11 bases spanning the gap. This CDR3 is 14 amino acids long. The CDR3 region has the DNA TGTGCCAGCAGCCCCGGACTAACCTACAATGAGCAGTTCTTC. Encoded protein: CASSPGLTYNEQFF.

CDR3 bases: TGTGCCAGCAGTGAAGATGGAACCCTACTAGGGGGGGAGCTGTTTTTT. This sequence encodes CASSEDGTLLGGELFF. The chain is built from TRBV6-1 and TRBJ2-2; possible D gene TRBD2, 5 bases. The germline V and J ends were trimmed by 1 base and 8 bases, with 17 bases remaining between them. The CDR3 loop spans 16 amino acids. Germline CDR1 reads MNHNS; CDR2 reads SASEGT.

The chain joins TRBV11-2 to TRBJ2-1; tentatively, D is TRBD2 (5 bases). Germline loops: CDR1 SGHAT, CDR2 FQNNGV. The V and J ends lost 7 bases and 4 bases respectively, with 17 bases between them. CDR3 length equals 15 residues. The CDR3 nucleotides are TGTGCCAGCACTCCCAGCGGCTCGCCTTACAATGAGCAGTTCTTC. Translation gives CASTPSGSPYNEQFF.

The CDR3 coding sequence is TGTGCCAGCAGCGTACCGGGACAGGAAAAACTGTTTTTT. It specifies CASSVPGQEKLFF. The gene calls are TRBV5-4 and TRBJ1-4; 7 bases are a match to TRBD1. This CDR3 contains 13 residues. The germline V gene has CDR1 SGHNT and CDR2 YYREEE (reference sequence). The trim removed 4 bases at V and 8 bases at J, leaving 5 bases unmatched.

V is TRBV19 and J is TRBJ1-1; D is possibly TRBD1 (5 bases). CDR1 and CDR2 (germline): LNHDA, SQIVND (reference sequence). The CDR3 covers 15 residues. V dropped 3 bases and J dropped 3 bases, with 14 bases sitting between them. The CDR3 bases are TGTGCCAGTAGTATCAGTTTTTCGGGGGACACTGAAGCTTTCTTT. This gives the protein CASSISFSGDTEAFF.